The present T cell receptor (beta chain) was sequenced within a study of blood T cells in healthy people across ages. Findings and caveats of the study: Naive T cell percentage strongly correlated with TCR beta diversity.

The draw of peripheral blood yielded ten milliliters from each donor. RNA extraction gave at least 5.5 micrograms of total RNA per sample. The CDR3 has 15 residues. J was trimmed by 6 bases and V by 5 bases; bases with no gene match: 9. Germline V CDR1 and CDR2: SGHTA, FQGNSA. A second PCR of 7 to 11 cycles used a sample-barcoded 5' primer and a J-beta primer mix. All cDNA molecules were each tagged by a template-switch adaptor with 12 random nucleotides. One entry per CDR3 protein, called by TCRdb with MiXCR from the 5' RACE reads. Here the sample spans over 500,000 distinct CDR3 sequences, roughly half being singletons. Turning to this clonotype: Antigen: not known.

Sequencing was done on a sample of blood. The receptor comes from a woman of 80 years or more in good health. The V call is TRBV7-2, the J call TRBJ2-1; 8 bases are a match to TRBD1. In nucleotides, the CDR3 is TGTGCCAGCAGCCGCGACAGGGGCATAGGCAATGAGCAGTTCTTC. This codes for CASSRDRGIGNEQFF.